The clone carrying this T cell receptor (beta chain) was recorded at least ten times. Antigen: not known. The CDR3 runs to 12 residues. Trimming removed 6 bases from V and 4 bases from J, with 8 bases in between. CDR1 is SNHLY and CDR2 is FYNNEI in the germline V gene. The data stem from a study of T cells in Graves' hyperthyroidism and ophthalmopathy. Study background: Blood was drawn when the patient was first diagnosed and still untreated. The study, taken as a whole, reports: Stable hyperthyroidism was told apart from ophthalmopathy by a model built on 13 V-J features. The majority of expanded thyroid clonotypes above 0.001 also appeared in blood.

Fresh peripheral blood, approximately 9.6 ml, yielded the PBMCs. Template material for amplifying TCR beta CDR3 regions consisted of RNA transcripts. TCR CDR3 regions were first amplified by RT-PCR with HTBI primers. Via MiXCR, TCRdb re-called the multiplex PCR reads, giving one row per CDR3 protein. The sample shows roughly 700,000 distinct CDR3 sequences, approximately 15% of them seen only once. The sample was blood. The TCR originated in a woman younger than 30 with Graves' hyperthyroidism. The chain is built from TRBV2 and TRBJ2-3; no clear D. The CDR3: CASSAEADTQYF. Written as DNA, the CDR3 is TGTGCCAGCAGCGCAGAAGCAGATACGCAGTATTTT. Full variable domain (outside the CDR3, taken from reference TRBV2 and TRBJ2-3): EPEVTQTPSHQVTQMGQEVILRCVPISNHLYFYWYRQILGQKVEFLVSFYNNEISEKSEIFDDQFSVERPDGSNFTLKIRSTKLEDSAMYFCASSAEADTQYFGPGTRLTVL.